Below, one T cell receptor (beta chain) is given with its context. Authors' data handling: Amplified reference gene primers provided the basis for estimating nucleated cell counts. TCRdb keeps only in-frame clones here, not all; method: immunoSEQ multiplex PCR. V and J calls and clone size are given by that table; D and trimming were obtained from the DNA. The sample has about 240,000 clones, around 81% seen once. Germline V gene sequence: CDR1 MNHNS, CDR2 SASEGT. The CDR3 loop spans 10 amino acids. Between the trimmed V and J ends, which lost 6 bases and 11 bases, there was a span of 10 bases. These data are taken from a study of blood T cell repertoires in COVID-19. About the study: Some COVID-19 samples were acute and others convalescent; all came from the United States, Italy and Spain. PBMCs, B-cell-depleted T cells, or T cells were the source of the cDNA or gDNA that made up the material.

This clonotype was obtained from a woman aged 55-69 years with active or convalescent COVID-19. V is TRBV6-1 and J is TRBJ1-1; tentatively, D is TRBD1 (6 bases). The sequenced sample was peripheral blood. The CDR3 region is CASRSGVAFF. CDR3 in DNA: TGTGCCAGCAGGTCAGGGGTGGCTTTCTTT.